These 19 T cell receptor beta chains came from one sample sequenced in a study of vaccination and CD4 T cells after COVID-19. The assay that was used to sequence DNA from cultured CD4+ T cells was the Oncomine TCR Beta short-read assay. Each CDR3 protein gets one entry after TCRdb re-called the PCR reads with MiXCR. The sample shows roughly 15,000 distinct CDR3 sequences, about 52% of them seen only once. Time point of the sample: late sampling 161 to 241 days after vaccination in a few convalescent patients. Regarding treatment: approximately 9-day PBMC culture with coronavirus spike peptide pools or control peptides (ViraFEST assay). These TCRs are of unknown antigen specificity. The sample consisted of CD4+ T cells from blood, cultured in vitro, taken about 7 months after SARS-CoV-2 vaccination. All receptors derive from a human donor who had recovered from COVID-19.

The chain uses TRBV6-5 and TRBJ2-7; no firm D call. The CDR3 extends over 17 amino acids. Trimming stripped 1 base from V and 5 bases from J, with 21 bases between. Looked up from germline, CDR1 is MNHEY and CDR2 is SVGAGI. CDR3 sequence reads: CASSYLVLGGRVDEQYF. The CDR3 DNA reads TGTGCCAGCAGTTACTTAGTATTAGGCGGACGCGTCGACGAGCAGTACTTC.

The rearrangement links TRBV7-2 to TRBJ2-7, with D perhaps assigned TRBD1 or TRBD2 (5 bases each). The V gene's germline CDR1 is SGHTA and CDR2 FQGNSA. V was cut by 1 base and J by 2 bases, with 12 bases left in between. The CDR3 covers 15 residues. CDR3 protein: CASSLEGTATYEQYF. The DNA of the CDR3 is TGTGCCAGCAGCTTAGAGGGGACGGCCACCTACGAGCAGTACTTC.

The chain recombines TRBV7-8 with TRBJ2-1; D possibly corresponds to TRBD1 (8 bases). V dropped 5 bases and J dropped 7 bases, with 27 bases sitting between them. Germline V gives CDR1 SGHVS, CDR2 FQNEAQ. CDR3 length equals 18 residues. The DNA for the CDR3 is TGTGCCAGCAGCGGGACAGGTTGGGCTAGCGGACACTTGAATGAGCAGTTCTTC. Translated: CASSGTGWASGHLNEQFF.

This clonotype was seen only a few times. The V call is TRBV27, the J call TRBJ2-7, with 8 bases lining up with TRBD2. Trimming removed 6 bases from V and 4 bases from J; junction bases left unmatched: 14. There are 16 residues in the CDR3. CDR1 and CDR2 from the germline V gene are MNHEY and SMNVEV (reference sequence). The CDR3 here is CASSPSWGLGVYEQYF. CDR3 bases: TGTGCCAGCAGCCCAAGCTGGGGACTAGGTGTTTACGAGCAGTACTTC.

This clonotype was seen a single time. The chain uses TRBV15 and TRBJ2-7; D may be TRBD1 or TRBD2 (5 bases each). Trimming shortened V by 0 bases and J by 3 bases, and 12 bases separated the two germline ends. The CDR3 has 15 residues. Germline assignment: CDR1 LNHNV and CDR2 YYDKDF (reference sequence). CDR3 protein: CATSRDRGEGYEQYF. The DNA of the CDR3 is TGTGCCACCAGCAGAGATCGGGGCGAGGGCTACGAGCAGTACTTC.

The DNA of the CDR3 is TGTGCCACCAGCGCCCGACTAGCGGGCAATGAGCAGTTCTTC. Its translation is CATSARLAGNEQFF. The chain is built from TRBV15 and TRBJ2-1, with TRBD2 identical over 10 bases. In germline, CDR1 is LNHNV, CDR2 YYDKDF (reference sequence). V dropped 5 bases and J dropped 6; count of bases not matched to a gene: 4. The CDR3 length is 14 residues. Supplemented by reference TRBV15 and TRBJ2-1, the full variable domain reads DAMVIQNPRYQVTQFGKPVTLSCSQTLNHNVMYWYQQKSSQAPKLLFHYYDKDFNNEADTPDNFQSRRPNTSFCFLDIRSPGLGDTAMYLCATSARLAGNEQFFGPGTRLTVL.

V usage is TRBV7-9 and J usage is TRBJ2-1, with 8 bases lining up with TRBD2. This CDR3 has 15 amino acids. With V trimmed by 5 bases and J by 0 bases, 3 bases remained unmatched. In germline, CDR1 is SEHNR, CDR2 FQNEAQ (reference sequence). The CDR3 reads CASSRRGGSYNEQFF. In nucleotides, the CDR3 is TGTGCCAGCAGCCGACGGGGGGGCTCCTACAATGAGCAGTTCTTC.

This chain links TRBV20-1 with TRBJ2-3, with 10 bases identical to TRBD2. Looked up from germline, CDR1 is DFQATT and CDR2 is SNEGSKA (reference sequence). This CDR3 contains 14 residues. With 5 bases clipped from V and 9 bases from J, the junction kept 11 bases outside the gene matches. The CDR3 is CSARAGGPITTQYF. The CDR3 DNA reads as TGCAGTGCTCGAGCGGGAGGGCCAATTACAACGCAGTATTTT.

Only a few counts were recorded for this clonotype. The V gene is TRBV7-9, the J gene TRBJ2-1; possibly TRBD1 or TRBD2 for D (5 bases each). The CDR3 covers 15 residues. The germline V gene has CDR1 SEHNR and CDR2 FQNEAQ (reference sequence). V lost 5 bases and J lost 7, with 18 bases in between. CDR3 nucleotide sequence: TGTGCCAGCAGCCAACGTCGGGACCCTACTAATGAGCAGTTCTTC. It encodes CASSQRRDPTNEQFF.

The chain uses TRBV6-1 and TRBJ2-3, with TRBD2 matching 11 bases. Germline-derived CDR1 and CDR2 are MNHNS and SASEGT. The CDR3 loop spans 17 amino acids. V lost 5 bases, J lost 1 base, and 8 bases stayed unmatched. CDR3 sequence: CASSTYVTSGGTDTQYF. The CDR3 DNA is TGTGCCAGCAGTACCTATGTGACTAGCGGGGGCACAGATACGCAGTATTTT.

The CDR3 spells CASSSTGGNTEAFF. The CDR3 bases are TGTGCCAGCAGCTCCACAGGGGGGAACACTGAAGCTTTCTTT. V is TRBV7-3 and J is TRBJ1-1; 8 nucleotides line up with TRBD1. The CDR3 has 14 residues. V was clipped by 4 bases and J by 1 base; unmatched bases: 2. Germline CDR1 and CDR2: SGHTA and FQGTGA.

V usage is TRBV7-3 and J usage is TRBJ2-5; D remains ambiguous. Germline V CDR1 and CDR2: SGHTA, FQGTGA. The CDR3 runs to 13 residues. Deletions cut 2 bases from V and 5 bases from J, with 9 bases between. The CDR3 nucleotides read TGTGCCAGCAGCTTACAAGGGTCGGAGACCCAGTACTTC. Its protein is CASSLQGSETQYF. The full variable domain, with the rest looked up from reference TRBV7-3 and TRBJ2-5, is GAGVSQTPSNKVTEKGKYVELRCDPISGHTALYWYRQSLGQGPEFLIYFQGTGAADDSGLPNDRFFAVRPEGSVSTLKIQRTERGDSAVYLCASSLQGSETQYFGPGTRLLVL.

A note on this clonotype: A much larger clone lies a single base off, so this may be a read error. The chain employs TRBV20-1 and TRBJ1-2; no firm D call. The CDR3 runs 11 residues. V dropped 3 bases and J dropped 3 bases, with 5 bases sitting between them. From germline, CDR1 is DFQATT and CDR2 SNEGSKA (reference sequence). DNA for the CDR3: TGCAGTGCTAGCCGGGACTATGGCTACACCTTC. It encodes CSASRDYGYTF.

This chain's CDR3 is CSALVGQGGYGYTF. In DNA, the CDR3 is TGCAGCGCACTAGTAGGTCAGGGGGGCTATGGCTACACCTTC. The chain is built from TRBV29-1 and TRBJ1-2, with 7 bases lining up with TRBD1. V trimming: 7 bases; J trimming: 4 bases; junction bases outside the gene matches: 12. Germline CDR1 reads SQVTM; CDR2 reads ANQGSEA. This CDR3 contains 14 residues.

The genes are TRBV20-1 and TRBJ1-5, with 8 nucleotides matching TRBD1. The CDR3 has 14 amino acids. Germline CDR1 is DFQATT and CDR2 is SNEGSKA (reference sequence). V was clipped by 3 bases and J by 3 bases; unmatched bases: 4. CDR3 sequence: CSASRGPYNQPQHF. The DNA of the CDR3 is TGCAGTGCTAGCAGGGGGCCCTACAATCAGCCCCAGCATTTT.

This clonotype occurred a few times. The chain couples TRBV27 to TRBJ1-2, with D hard to call. V was clipped by 4 bases and J by 5 bases, with 20 bases between them. The CDR3 has 16 residues. Germline V gene sequence: CDR1 MNHEY, CDR2 SMNVEV (reference sequence). CDR3 sequence (DNA): TGTGCCAGCAGTTCCCACCCCTTCGTAGACCGGTATGGCTACACCTTC. Translation: CASSSHPFVDRYGYTF.

Only one count was recorded for this clonotype. The chain combines TRBV15 with TRBJ2-2; TRBD2 aligns across 11 bases. Germline lookup yields CDR1 LNHNV and CDR2 YYDKDF (reference sequence). The CDR3 has 16 amino acids. Germline trimming cut 6 bases from V and 5 bases from J; bases unmatched to any gene: 8. The DNA for the CDR3 is TGTGCCACCAGAGGGGGGCTAGCGGGAGGTACCGGGGAGCTGTTTTTT. This codes for CATRGGLAGGTGELFF.

The table lists this clonotype with a few counts. The chain links TRBV20-1 to TRBJ2-3, with 7 bases that match TRBD2. Unmatched junction bases numbered 8, after V lost 5 bases and J lost 3 bases. The length of the CDR3 is 14 residues. CDR1 and CDR2 (germline): DFQATT, SNEGSKA (reference sequence). For the CDR3, the DNA is TGCAGTGCTTACACTAGCGTGGGGACAGATACGCAGTATTTT. This codes for CSAYTSVGTDTQYF.

This clonotype was observed a handful of times. The chain uses TRBV15 and TRBJ1-1; no firm D call. Looked up from germline, CDR1 is LNHNV and CDR2 is YYDKDF (reference sequence). Trimming took 0 bases from V and 6 from J, leaving 11 bases between them. CDR3 length equals 14 residues. The CDR3 DNA follows: TGTGCCACCAGCAGAGATGCGGGCTACGCTGAAGCTTTCTTT. Amino acid sequence: CATSRDAGYAEAFF.